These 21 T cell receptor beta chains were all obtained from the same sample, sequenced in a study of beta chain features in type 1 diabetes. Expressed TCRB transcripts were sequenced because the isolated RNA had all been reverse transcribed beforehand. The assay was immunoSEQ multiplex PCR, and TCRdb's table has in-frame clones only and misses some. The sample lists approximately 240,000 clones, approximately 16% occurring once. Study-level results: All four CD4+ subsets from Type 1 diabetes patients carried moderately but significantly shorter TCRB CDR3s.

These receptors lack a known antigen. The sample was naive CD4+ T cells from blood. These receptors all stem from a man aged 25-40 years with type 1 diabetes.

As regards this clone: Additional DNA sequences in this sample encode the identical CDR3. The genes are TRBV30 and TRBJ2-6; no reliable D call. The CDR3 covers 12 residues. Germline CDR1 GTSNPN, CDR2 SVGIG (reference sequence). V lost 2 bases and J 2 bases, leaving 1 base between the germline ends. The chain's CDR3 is CAWSPGANVLTF. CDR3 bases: TGTGCCTGGAGTCCTGGGGCCAACGTCCTGACTTTC.

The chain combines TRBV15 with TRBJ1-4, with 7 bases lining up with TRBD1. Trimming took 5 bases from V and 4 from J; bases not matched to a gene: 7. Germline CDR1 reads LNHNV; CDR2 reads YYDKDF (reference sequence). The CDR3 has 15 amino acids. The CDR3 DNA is TGTGCCACCAGCGGAGGGGACAGCAATAATGAAAAACTGTTTTTT. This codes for CATSGGDSNNEKLFF. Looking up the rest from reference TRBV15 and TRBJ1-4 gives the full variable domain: DAMVIQNPRYQVTQFGKPVTLSCSQTLNHNVMYWYQQKSSQAPKLLFHYYDKDFNNEADTPDNFQSRRPNTSFCFLDIRSPGLGDTAMYLCATSGGDSNNEKLFFGSGTQLSVL.

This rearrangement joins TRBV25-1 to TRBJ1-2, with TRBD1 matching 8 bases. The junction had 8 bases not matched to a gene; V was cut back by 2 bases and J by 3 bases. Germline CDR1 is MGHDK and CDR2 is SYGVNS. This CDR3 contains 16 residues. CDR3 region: CASSEPRQGIDYGYTF. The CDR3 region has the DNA TGTGCCAGCAGTGAACCCCGACAGGGGATCGACTATGGCTACACCTTC.

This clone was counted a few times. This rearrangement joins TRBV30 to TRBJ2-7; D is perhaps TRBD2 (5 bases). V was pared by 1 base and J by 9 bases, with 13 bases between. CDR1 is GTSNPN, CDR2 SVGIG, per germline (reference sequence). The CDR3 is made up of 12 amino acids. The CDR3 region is CAWSDRAVGQYF. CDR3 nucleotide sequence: TGTGCCTGGAGTGACAGAGCGGTCGGGCAGTACTTC.

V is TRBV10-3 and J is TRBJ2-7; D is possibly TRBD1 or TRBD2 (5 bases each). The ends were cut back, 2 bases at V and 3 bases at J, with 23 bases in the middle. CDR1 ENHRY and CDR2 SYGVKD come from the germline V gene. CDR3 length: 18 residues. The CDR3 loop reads CAISEKTNPGLAGYEQYF. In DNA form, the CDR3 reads TGTGCCATCAGTGAGAAGACAAACCCGGGGCTAGCAGGCTACGAGCAGTACTTC.

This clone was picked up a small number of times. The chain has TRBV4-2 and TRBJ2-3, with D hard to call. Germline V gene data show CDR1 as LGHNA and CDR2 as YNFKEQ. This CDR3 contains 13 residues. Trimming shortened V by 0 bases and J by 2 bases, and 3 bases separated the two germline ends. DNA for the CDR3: TGTGCCAGCAGCCAAGAAACCACAGATACGCAGTATTTT. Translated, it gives CASSQETTDTQYF.

The CDR3 coding sequence is TGTGCCATCAGTTTGACCGGGACTAGCAATGAGCAGTTCTTC. Its translation: CAISLTGTSNEQFF. This rearrangement joins TRBV10-3 to TRBJ2-1; 8 nucleotides agree with TRBD2. In germline, CDR1 is ENHRY, CDR2 SYGVKD. V was pared by 5 bases and J by 6 bases, with 6 bases of the junction left unmatched. The CDR3 is 14 amino acids.

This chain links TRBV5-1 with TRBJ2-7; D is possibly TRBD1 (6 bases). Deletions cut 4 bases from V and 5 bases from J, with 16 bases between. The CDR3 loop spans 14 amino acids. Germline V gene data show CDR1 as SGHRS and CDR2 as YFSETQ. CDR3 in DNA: TGCGCCAGCAGCCTCACACAGGGTACCGACGAGCAGTACTTC. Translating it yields CASSLTQGTDEQYF.

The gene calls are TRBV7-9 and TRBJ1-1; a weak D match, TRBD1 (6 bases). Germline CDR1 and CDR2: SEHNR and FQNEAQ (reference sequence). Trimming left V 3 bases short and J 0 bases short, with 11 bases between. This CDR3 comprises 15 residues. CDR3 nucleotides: TGTGCCAGCAGCTTGAGGACAGCATTGAACACTGAAGCTTTCTTT. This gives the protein CASSLRTALNTEAFF.

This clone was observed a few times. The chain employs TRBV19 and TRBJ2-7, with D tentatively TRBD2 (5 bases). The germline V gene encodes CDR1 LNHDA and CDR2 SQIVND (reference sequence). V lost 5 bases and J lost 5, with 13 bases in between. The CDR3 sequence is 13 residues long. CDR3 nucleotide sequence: TGTGCCAGTAGTGTCAGAAACGGGGACGAGCAGTACTTC. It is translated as CASSVRNGDEQYF. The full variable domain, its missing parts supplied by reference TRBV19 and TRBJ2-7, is DGGITQSPKYLFRKEGQNVTLSCEQNLNHDAMYWYRQDPGQGLRLIYYSQIVNDFQKGDIAEGYSVSREKKESFPLTVTSAQKNPTAFYLCASSVRNGDEQYFGPGTRLTVT.

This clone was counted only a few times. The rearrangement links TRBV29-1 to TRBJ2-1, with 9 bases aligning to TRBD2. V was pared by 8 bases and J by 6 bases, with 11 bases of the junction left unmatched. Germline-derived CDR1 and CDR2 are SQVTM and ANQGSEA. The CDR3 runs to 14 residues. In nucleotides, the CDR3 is TGCAGCTCTGGGGGGCTAGCGGGAATCAATGAGCAGTTCTTC. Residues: CSSGGLAGINEQFF.

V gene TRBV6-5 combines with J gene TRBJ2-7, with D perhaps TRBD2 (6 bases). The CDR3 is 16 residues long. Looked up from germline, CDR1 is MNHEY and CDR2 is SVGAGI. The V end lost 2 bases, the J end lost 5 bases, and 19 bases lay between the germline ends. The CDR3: CASSYREDPPRDEQYF. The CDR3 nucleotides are TGTGCCAGCAGTTACAGGGAGGACCCACCTAGGGACGAGCAGTACTTC.

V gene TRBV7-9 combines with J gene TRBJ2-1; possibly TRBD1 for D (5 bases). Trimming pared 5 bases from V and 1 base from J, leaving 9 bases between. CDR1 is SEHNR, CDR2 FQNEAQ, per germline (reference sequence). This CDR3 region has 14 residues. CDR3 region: CASSPQGSYNEQFF. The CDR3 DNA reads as TGTGCCAGCAGCCCTCAGGGATCCTACAATGAGCAGTTCTTC.

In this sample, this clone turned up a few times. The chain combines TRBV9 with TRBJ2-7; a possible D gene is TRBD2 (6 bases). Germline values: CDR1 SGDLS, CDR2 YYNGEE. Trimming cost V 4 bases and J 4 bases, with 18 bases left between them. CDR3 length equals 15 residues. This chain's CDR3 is CASSIGTGLWYEQYF. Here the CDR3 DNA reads TGTGCCAGCAGCATCGGGACTGGGCTTTGGTACGAGCAGTACTTC.

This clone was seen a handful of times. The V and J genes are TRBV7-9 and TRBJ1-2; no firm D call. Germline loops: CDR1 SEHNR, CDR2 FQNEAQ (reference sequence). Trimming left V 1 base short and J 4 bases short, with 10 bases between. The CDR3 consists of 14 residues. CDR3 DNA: TGTGCCAGCAGCTTAGGGCGTCATACCTATGGCTACACCTTC. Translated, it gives CASSLGRHTYGYTF.

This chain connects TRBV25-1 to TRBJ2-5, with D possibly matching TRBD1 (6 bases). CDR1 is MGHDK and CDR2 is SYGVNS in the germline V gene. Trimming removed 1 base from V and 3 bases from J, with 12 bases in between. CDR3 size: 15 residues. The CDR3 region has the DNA TGTGCCAGCAGTGAATCGGGACACCATGAAGAGACCCAGTACTTC. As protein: CASSESGHHEETQYF. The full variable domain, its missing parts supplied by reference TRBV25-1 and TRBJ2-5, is EADIYQTPRYLVIGTGKKITLECSQTMGHDKMYWYQQDPGMELHLIHYSYGVNSTEKGDLSSESTVSRIRTEHFPLTLESARPSHTSQYLCASSESGHHEETQYFGPGTRLLVL.

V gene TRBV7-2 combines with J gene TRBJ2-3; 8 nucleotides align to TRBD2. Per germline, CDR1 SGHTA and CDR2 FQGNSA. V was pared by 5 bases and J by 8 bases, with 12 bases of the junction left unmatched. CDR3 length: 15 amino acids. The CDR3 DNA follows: TGTGCCAGCAGCCCCTTACTAGCGGCTGGGGGTACGCAGTATTTT. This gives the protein CASSPLLAAGGTQYF. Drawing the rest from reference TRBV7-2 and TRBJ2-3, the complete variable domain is GAGVSQSPSNKVTEKGKDVELRCDPISGHTALYWYRQSLGQGLEFLIYFQGNSAPDKSGLPSDRFSAERTGGSVSTLTIQRTQQEDSAVYLCASSPLLAAGGTQYFGPGTRLTVL.

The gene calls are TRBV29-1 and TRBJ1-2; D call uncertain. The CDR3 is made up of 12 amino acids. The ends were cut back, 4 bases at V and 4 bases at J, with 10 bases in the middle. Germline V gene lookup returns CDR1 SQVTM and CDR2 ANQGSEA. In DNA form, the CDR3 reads TGCAGCGTTGTTCGGACGACCTATGGCTACACCTTC. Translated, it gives CSVVRTTYGYTF.

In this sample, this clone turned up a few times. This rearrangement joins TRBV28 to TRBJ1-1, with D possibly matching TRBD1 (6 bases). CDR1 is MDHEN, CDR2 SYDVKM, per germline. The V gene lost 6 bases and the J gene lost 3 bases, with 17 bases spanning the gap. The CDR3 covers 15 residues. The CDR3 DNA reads TGTGCCAGCAGCCAAGCAAATACAGGGTACACTGAAGCTTTCTTT. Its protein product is CASSQANTGYTEAFF. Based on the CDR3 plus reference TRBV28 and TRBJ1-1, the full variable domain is DVKVTQSSRYLVKRTGEKVFLECVQDMDHENMFWYRQDPGLGLRLIYFSYDVKMKEKGDIPEGYSVSREKKERFSLILESASTNQTSMYLCASSQANTGYTEAFFGQGTRLTVV.

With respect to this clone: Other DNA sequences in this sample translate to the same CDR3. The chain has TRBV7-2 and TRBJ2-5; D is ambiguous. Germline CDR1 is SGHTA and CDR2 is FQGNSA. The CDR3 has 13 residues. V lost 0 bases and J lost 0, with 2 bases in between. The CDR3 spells CASSLAHQETQYF. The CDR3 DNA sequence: TGTGCCAGCAGCTTAGCCCACCAAGAGACCCAGTACTTC. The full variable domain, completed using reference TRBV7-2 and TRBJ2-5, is GAGVSQSPSNKVTEKGKDVELRCDPISGHTALYWYRQSLGQGLEFLIYFQGNSAPDKSGLPSDRFSAERTGGSVSTLTIQRTQQEDSAVYLCASSLAHQETQYFGPGTRLLVL.

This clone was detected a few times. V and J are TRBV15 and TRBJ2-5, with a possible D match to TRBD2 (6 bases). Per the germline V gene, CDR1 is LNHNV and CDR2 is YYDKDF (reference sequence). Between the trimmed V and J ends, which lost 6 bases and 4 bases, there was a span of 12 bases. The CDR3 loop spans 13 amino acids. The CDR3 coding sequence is TGTGCCACCAGGGAGGGAGTGGCAGAGACCCAGTACTTC. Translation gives CATREGVAETQYF.